This is a list of T cell receptor beta chains from one sample in a study of TIL therapy for anti-PD-1-resistant metastatic lung cancer. TCRdb's copy holds only in-frame clones and misses some; the assay was immunoSEQ multiplex PCR. The sample has 95,000 or so clones, 55% to 75% seen once. Sequences were derived from tumor tissue, sampled at baseline. These receptors were taken from a person aged 25-79 years with non-small cell lung cancer. Both conserved end residues are part of each CDR3. A D gene is named only where the DNA matches it firmly. Size is stated for part of the rows, as once, few or many counts, or as a class when the clone is expanded.

J | D | length | size | V | DNA | CDR3
TRBJ1-2 | NA | 14 | NA | TRBV4-1 | TGCGCCAGCAGCCAGGTTGGAGTTAACTATGGCTACACCTTC | CASSQVGVNYGYTF
TRBJ1-3 | NA | 14 | few | TRBV29-1 | TGCAGCGTAGCCCCGGTAGCGGCTGGAAACACCATATATTTT | CSVAPVAAGNTIYF
TRBJ2-3 | TRBD1 | 15 | NA | TRBV6-5 | TGTGCCAGCAGTTACCTGGGACAGATCACAGATACGCAGTATTTT | CASSYLGQITDTQYF
TRBJ2-7 | TRBD1 | 14 | NA | TRBV6-2/TRBV6-3 | TGTGCCAGCAGTTATAGCAAGGGGGCATACGAGCAGTACTTC | CASSYSKGAYEQYF
TRBJ2-1 | NA | 15 | NA | TRBV5-6 | TGTGCCAGCAGCTTGGTGACCGGCTCCTACAATGAGCAGTTCTTC | CASSLVTGSYNEQFF
TRBJ2-7 | TRBD2 | 14 | NA | TRBV7-2 | TGTGCCAGCAGCCTTAGCGGGGGGACCCCCGAGCAGTACTTC | CASSLSGGTPEQYF
TRBJ2-1 | TRBD2 | 15 | NA | TRBV7-8 | TGTGCCAGCAGGTCTAGCGGGAGCTCCTACAATGAGCAGTTCTTC | CASRSSGSSYNEQFF
TRBJ1-1 | NA | 13 | NA | TRBV6-6 | TGTGCCAGCAGTTCTTCTAAGAACACTGAAGCTTTCTTT | CASSSSKNTEAFF
TRBJ1-2 | NA | 12 | NA | TRBV19 | TGTGCCAGCATGAGTCAGGGAAATGGCTACACCTTC | CASMSQGNGYTF
TRBJ2-5 | TRBD1 | 15 | few | TRBV6-6 | TGTGCCAGCAATACCCGGGACAGGGGGCAAGAGACCCAGTACTTC | CASNTRDRGQETQYF
TRBJ1-6 | TRBD1 | 16 | NA | TRBV6-2/TRBV6-3 | TGTGCCAGCAGTTCGATCTCAGGGGGTTTTAATTCACCCCTCCACTTT | CASSSISGGFNSPLHF
TRBJ2-3 | NA | 17 | NA | TRBV11-2 | TGTGCCAGCAGCTTAGTACCCCCTGGGCACGGCACAGATACGCAGTATTTT | CASSLVPPGHGTDTQYF
TRBJ2-3 | NA | 15 | NA | TRBV5-1 | TGCGCCAGCAGCGACCCGAGCCGGGGGACGGATACGCAGTATTTT | CASSDPSRGTDTQYF
TRBJ2-2 | NA | 15 | NA | TRBV29-1 | TGCAGCGTTGAATCTATGGCGGTCTTGGGCGGGGAGCTGTTTTTT | CSVESMAVLGGELFF
TRBJ2-3 | NA | 14 | NA | TRBV19 | TGTGCCAGTAGTACCCGGGGGCTTACAGATACGCAGTATTTT | CASSTRGLTDTQYF
TRBJ1-2 | NA | 13 | NA | TRBV3-1/TRBV3-2 | TGTGCCAGCAGCTCCGGGAGGGGAGATGGCTACACCTTC | CASSSGRGDGYTF
TRBJ2-5 | NA | 14 | NA | TRBV15 | TGTGCCACCAGCAGTAAGGGGGATGGGGAGACCCAGTACTTC | CATSSKGDGETQYF
TRBJ2-2 | NA | 12 | NA | TRBV7-9 | TGTGCCTCGCCGGGGCAGACCGGGGAGCTGTTTTTT | CASPGQTGELFF
TRBJ2-5 | NA | 15 | NA | TRBV28 | TGTGCCAGCAATCCCCAATGGACGGAGATCGAGACCCAGTACTTC | CASNPQWTEIETQYF
TRBJ2-2 | NA | 13 | many | TRBV7-9 | TGTGCCAGCACGCCCCAGGGGTTCGGGGAGCTGTTTTTT | CASTPQGFGELFF
TRBJ2-3 | TRBD2 | 18 | NA | TRBV28 | TGTGCCAGCAGTTCATATAGCGGGGTCCCATCTAGCACAGATACGCAGTATTTT | CASSSYSGVPSSTDTQYF
TRBJ1-3 | NA | 14 | NA | TRBV11-2 | TGTGCCAGCAAAATGACGGCAACTGGAAACACCATATATTTT | CASKMTATGNTIYF
TRBJ2-5 | TRBD1 | 15 | NA | TRBV11-2 | TGTGCCAGCAGCTTAGTAGGACAGGGGAGAGAGACCCAGTACTTC | CASSLVGQGRETQYF
TRBJ2-4 | TRBD2 | 18 | NA | TRBV7-2 | TGTGCCAGCAGCTTCCCAACGAGCGGGGAGGAGGTCAAAAACATTCAGTACTTC | CASSFPTSGEEVKNIQYF
TRBJ2-7 | TRBD1 | 13 | NA | TRBV5-6 | TGTGCCAGCAGCTTGGGAACAGGGGACGAGCAGTACTTC | CASSLGTGDEQYF
TRBJ1-1 | NA | 12 | once | TRBV6-2/TRBV6-3 | TGTGCCAGCAGCCCCCCCAAGATAGAAGCTTTCTTT | CASSPPKIEAFF
TRBJ2-3 | TRBD2 | 15 | NA | TRBV6-5 | TGTGCCAGCAGCCCGGGACTAGCGGGTGTGGATACGCAGTATTTT | CASSPGLAGVDTQYF
TRBJ2-3 | TRBD2 | 18 | NA | TRBV28 | TGTGCCAGCAGCCGGGCCGTGCGGACTAGCGGGGGGGGAGATACGCAGTATTTT | CASSRAVRTSGGGDTQYF
TRBJ2-1 | TRBD1 | 16 | NA | TRBV7-9 | TGTGCCAGCAGCTTAAGACGGGGACAGGGGGGAAATGAGCAGTTCTTC | CASSLRRGQGGNEQFF
TRBJ2-2 | NA | 13 | NA | TRBV29-1 | TGCAGCGGACTAGGGGGAGTTACCGGGGAGCTGTTTTTT | CSGLGGVTGELFF
TRBJ1-5 | TRBD1 | 17 | once | TRBV7-2 | TGTGCCAGCAGTTATACCGGGACAGGGGTGGGCAATCAGCCCCAGCATTTT | CASSYTGTGVGNQPQHF
TRBJ1-1 | NA | 13 | few | TRBV14 | TGTGCCAGCAGCCAGCAAAGAGGCACTGAAGCTTTCTTT | CASSQQRGTEAFF
TRBJ1-6 | NA | 17 | NA | TRBV11-2 | TGTGCCAGCAGCTTTGAGGGGACGGCCTTCCTCAATTCACCCCTCCACTTT | CASSFEGTAFLNSPLHF
TRBJ1-6 | NA | 16 | NA | TRBV5-1 | TGCGCCAGCAGCTTGTCCGGGGCTAGAAATAATTCACCCCTCCACTTT | CASSLSGARNNSPLHF
TRBJ2-7 | TRBD2 | 15 | few | TRBV27 | TGTGCCAGCAGTCCTCGGCTAGCGGGAATCTACGAGCAGTACTTC | CASSPRLAGIYEQYF
TRBJ1-5 | NA | 13 | NA | TRBV12-3/TRBV12-4 | TGTGCCAGCAGTTTTGGGGCCAGTCAGCCCCAGCATTTT | CASSFGASQPQHF
TRBJ2-7 | NA | 14 | NA | TRBV7-2 | TGTGCCAGCAGCTTTTCCCAGGGGAGCAACGAGCAGTACTTC | CASSFSQGSNEQYF
TRBJ2-3 | NA | 13 | NA | TRBV6-5 | TGTGCCGCTCAGTTGGGGGGAACAGATACGCAGTATTTT | CAAQLGGTDTQYF
TRBJ2-7 | NA | 14 | few | TRBV4-2 | TGTGCCAGCAGCCAAAACAGGGTGGCCTACGAGCAGTACTTC | CASSQNRVAYEQYF
TRBJ2-7 | NA | 16 | NA | TRBV11-2 | TGTGCCAGCAGCTTAACGGAATACGGACGAACCTACGAGCAGTACTTC | CASSLTEYGRTYEQYF
TRBJ1-3 | NA | 17 | NA | TRBV5-1 | TGCGCCAGCAGCTTCTCCGGTGGATTACTCTCTGGAAACACCATATATTTT | CASSFSGGLLSGNTIYF
TRBJ1-5 | TRBD1 | 16 | NA | TRBV28 | TGTGCCAGCAGTTTCCGAGACAGGGGGGGCAATCAGCCCCAGCATTTT | CASSFRDRGGNQPQHF
TRBJ1-5 | TRBD1 | 19 | NA | TRBV28 | TGTGCCAGCAGTTTAATCACATCGACAGGGGGAGGGCTCAATCAGCCCCAGCATTTT | CASSLITSTGGGLNQPQHF
TRBJ2-7 | TRBD2 | 15 | few | TRBV7-9 | TGTGCCAGCAGGGCTCTAGCGGGAGGAGGATACGAGCAGTACTTC | CASRALAGGGYEQYF
TRBJ1-3 | NA | 17 | few | TRBV3-1/TRBV3-2 | TGTGCCAGCAGCCAAGATAAGGGGCTGATGGGAGGAAACACCATATATTTT | CASSQDKGLMGGNTIYF
TRBJ2-2 | TRBD1 | 17 | few | TRBV2 | TGTGCCAGCAGTGAAGCGCCGGACAGGGTTGGCACCGGGGAGCTGTTTTTT | CASSEAPDRVGTGELFF
TRBJ1-3 | TRBD1 | 16 | NA | TRBV6-2/TRBV6-3 | TGTGCCAGCAGTTACGGCGAAGGGGGCCTTTGGAACACCATATATTTT | CASSYGEGGLWNTIYF
TRBJ1-6 | TRBD1 | 17 | NA | TRBV7-9 | TGTGCCAGCAGCTTAGGGAGCCTCACAGGGGGAAGGGCACCCCTCCACTTT | CASSLGSLTGGRAPLHF
TRBJ2-7 | TRBD1 | 14 | few | TRBV28 | TGTGCCAGCAGTTTCCCAGGGGGCAAGAACGAGCAGTACTTC | CASSFPGGKNEQYF
TRBJ2-2 | TRBD2 | 16 | NA | TRBV9 | TGTGCCAGCAGCGTAGATGGGGAGGGTAAGGCCGGGGAGCTGTTTTTT | CASSVDGEGKAGELFF
TRBJ2-3 | NA | 16 | NA | TRBV5-6 | TGTGCCAGCAGCTTCCGTGGTGGGGGTCGGACAGATACGCAGTATTTT | CASSFRGGGRTDTQYF
TRBJ2-7 | NA | 15 | NA | TRBV30 | TGTGCCTGGAGTGTAGACCGGAGAAGCTCCTACGAGCAGTACTTC | CAWSVDRRSSYEQYF
TRBJ2-3 | NA | 17 | few | TRBV18 | TGTGCCAGCTCATGGGTCACGTTGGCGGGGAGCACAGATACGCAGTATTTT | CASSWVTLAGSTDTQYF
TRBJ2-3 | NA | 15 | few | TRBV7-3 | TGTGCCAGCAGCCCCCCGGGACTCGGCCCAGATACGCAGTATTTT | CASSPPGLGPDTQYF
TRBJ2-5 | NA | 17 | NA | TRBV14 | TGTGCCAGCAGCCAAGAGAAGGCAGCCATTGGCCCGCAGACCCAGTACTTC | CASSQEKAAIGPQTQYF
TRBJ2-5 | TRBD1 | 17 | NA | TRBV9 | TGTGCCAGCAGCCCGGGGACAGGCAACAGGATTCGAGAGACCCAGTACTTC | CASSPGTGNRIRETQYF
TRBJ1-2 | NA | 16 | NA | TRBV19 | TGTGCCAGTAGTACCTTCCACAGGGAATCTAACTATGGCTACACCTTC | CASSTFHRESNYGYTF
TRBJ2-3 | TRBD2 | 14 | few | TRBV6-2/TRBV6-3 | TGTGCCAGCAGTTACGCGGGGGTGGTGGATACGCAGTATTTT | CASSYAGVVDTQYF
TRBJ2-1 | NA | 16 | NA | TRBV15 | TGTGCCACCAGCAGAGCAGGAGGGGGGCAGGGCAATGAGCAGTTCTTC | CATSRAGGGQGNEQFF
TRBJ1-6 | TRBD1 | 16 | NA | TRBV3-1/TRBV3-2 | TGTGCCAGCAGCCGACTTGGCACAGGGGTTGATTCACCCCTCCACTTT | CASSRLGTGVDSPLHF